This TCR beta chain was obtained from a study of blood T cells in healthy people across ages (dated by TCRdb to the mid-2010s). Regarding the study in general: In model experiments, template switching captured roughly one uniquely barcoded TCR beta cDNA molecule for every two T cells. The study measured age-related changes in TCR beta repertoire diversity using deep sequencing normalized with unique cDNA molecular identifiers. Using the same blood draw, the study looked at two additional independent replicas of 1 million unique cDNA reads for two donors, one aged 18 to 30 and the other aged 80 or older. To avoid experimental bias, donors of different ages were randomly spread across the sequencing lanes. Four age groups were formed from the donors: young (average around 15 years), middle-aged (approximately 40), aged (62) and long-lived (more than 75). On the study overall, not on this receptor specifically: Total diversity estimates from one million sequenced T cells were considered lower bounds and underestimates. Because profiling used bulk unsorted PBMCs, naive and antigen-experienced compartments could not be compared conclusively. The long-lived group showed more naive CD4+ T cells, fewer expanded clones and increased TCR diversity than the aged group, suggesting age selection. A strong correlation was found between observed TCR beta diversity and the percentage of naive T cells measured by flow cytometry. Observed TCR beta diversity per million T cells fell roughly linearly with age, and a significant reduction was already apparent by age around 40. The CMV infection status of donors was not known, potentially confounding age-related changes in expanded clonotypes.

This clonotype was picked up one time. What antigen it recognizes has not been identified. Base qualities are not recorded, but no much larger clone differs from it by a single base. The library was built by means of 5' RACE. For sequencing, an Illumina HiSeq 2500 was employed. A second PCR of about 6 to 12 cycles was run with a J-beta primer mix and a sample-barcoded 5' primer. A unique molecular identifier was introduced onto each TCR beta cDNA molecule by a template-switch 5' adaptor carrying 12 random nucleotides. At least 3 million CDR3-containing paired-end reads were obtained from each sample. The Mint cDNA synthesis kit, primed by a TRBC-specific oligonucleotide, was used to synthesize first-strand cDNA from all RNA. Following uracil-DNA glycosylase treatment, all cDNA underwent a first 18-cycle PCR with the universal primers M1SS and BC2_uni_R. In the authors' own workflow: Each sample was normalized by randomly selecting 1 million high-quality reads, each carrying a distinct molecular identifier. Reads sharing molecular identifiers were discarded rather than binned into consensus sequences. MiTCR, with a Q25 quality threshold and the strictest error-elimination algorithm, was used for CDR3 identification, clonotype clustering and error correction. A nonparametric unseen species model with Euler transformation was used to estimate lower-bound total TCR beta diversity. The public sequencing data were trimmed at Q25 with fastp and processed into clonotypes with MiXCR by TCRdb, which kept only in-frame beta chains. CDR3 protein sequences are deduplicated, and each keeps its most common genes and DNA. TCRdb's processing, not the authors' own work, is the source of the V and J calls. The sample table contains about 1.4 million distinct CDR3 sequences; only one count was recorded for approximately 59% of them. The ten largest clones represent more than 6% of the sample.

CDR1 is given as SEHNR and CDR2 as FQNEAQ, both from the germline V gene (reference sequence). V is shortened by 3 bases, J by 8 bases, and the region joining them spans 11 bases. The CDR3 sequence holds 13 residues, the cysteine and phenylalanine included. The read is trimmed to its CDR3 DNA, 39 bases read in frame from base 1. Donors were 39 systemically healthy Caucasian individuals from Russia aged 6 to 90 years. Around 10 milliliters of peripheral blood were collected from each donor into EDTA-treated Vacutainer tubes. Ficoll-Paque density-gradient centrifugation was used to isolate PBMCs, with at least 6 million obtained per sample. Total RNA was extracted from PBMCs with Trizol reagent, with at least 6 micrograms obtained per sample. Naive CD45RAhigh/CD27high T cell percentages were measured by flow cytometry on a PBMC aliquot from every donor.

The V and J segments used are TRBV7-9 and TRBJ2-1; the D gene is possibly TRBD1, with 5 bases matching. The receptor was isolated from a young man in good health. The sequenced sample consisted of blood. The CDR3 protein: CASSFPGMDEQFF. DNA sequence: TGTGCCAGCAGCTTCCCAGGGATGGATGAGCAGTTCTTC.